A selection of T cell receptor beta chains follows, all from one sample in a study of human T cells and chemical hapten exposure. TCRdb fed the RACE reads into MiXCR, producing one record per CDR3 protein. The table lists 300,000 to 450,000 distinct CDR3 sequences, 4.8% of them singletons. The sequences come from whole blood, collected in connection with sensitization to the hapten diphenylcyclopropenone (DPC). The origin of the receptors is a woman between 45 and 60 years old with alopecia areata. Some clones in this sample may be carry-over from other donors' samples. CDR3s include the opening cysteine and the closing phenylalanine or tryptophan. The D gene is left open where the match is weak. The listing skips clone size in some rows; elsewhere it reads once, few, many or a size class.

>-|-|TRBJ2-6|TRBV7-2
CASSSGLRSGANVLTF
TGTGCCAGCAGCTCGGGACTCCGCTCTGGGGCCAACGTCCTGACTTTC
>-|many|TRBJ2-7|TRBV12-3/TRBV12-4
CASSPGQYEQYF
TGTGCCAGCAGCCCCGGACAGTACGAGCAGTACTTC
>TRBD2|many|TRBJ2-1|TRBV3-1
CASSQNSGTSGSYEQFF
TGTGCCAGCAGCCAAAACTCAGGGACTAGCGGGAGCTATGAGCAGTTCTTC
>TRBD2|-|TRBJ2-7|TRBV13
CASSSGLAGPGAEQYF
TGTGCCAGCAGCTCGGGACTAGCGGGACCCGGTGCCGAGCAGTACTTC
>-|many|TRBJ2-3|TRBV12-3/TRBV12-4
CASRAGQWASDTQYF
TGTGCCAGCAGGGCGGGACAGTGGGCTTCAGATACGCAGTATTTT
>-|many|TRBJ1-2|TRBV6-2/TRBV6-3
CATQQGFEYTF
TGTGCCACGCAACAGGGTTTCGAGTACACCTTC
>-|few|TRBJ2-1|TRBV18
CASSPPAGLDNEQFF
TGTGCCAGCTCACCACCCGCTGGCCTCGACAATGAGCAGTTCTTC
>TRBD1|many|TRBJ1-1|TRBV11-2
CASSAGQGRTEAFF
TGTGCCAGCAGCGCGGGACAGGGTCGCACTGAAGCTTTCTTT
>TRBD1|many|TRBJ1-2|TRBV5-6
CASSQRDRLFRYTF
TGTGCCAGCAGTCAGCGGGACAGACTCTTTCGCTACACCTTC
>-|many|TRBJ1-1|TRBV29-1
CGALSDRNTEAFF
TGCGGCGCCCTGTCGGACAGGAACACTGAAGCTTTCTTT